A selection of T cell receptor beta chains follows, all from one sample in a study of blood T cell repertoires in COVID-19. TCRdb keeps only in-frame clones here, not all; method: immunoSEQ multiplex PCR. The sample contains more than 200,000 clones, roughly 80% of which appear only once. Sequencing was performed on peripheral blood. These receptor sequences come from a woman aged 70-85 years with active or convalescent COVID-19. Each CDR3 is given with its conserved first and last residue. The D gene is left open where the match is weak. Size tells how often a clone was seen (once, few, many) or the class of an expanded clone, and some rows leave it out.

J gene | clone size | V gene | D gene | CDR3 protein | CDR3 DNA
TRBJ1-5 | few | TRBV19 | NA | CASSNRARQPQHF | TGTGCCAGTAGTAACAGGGCACGGCAGCCCCAGCATTTT
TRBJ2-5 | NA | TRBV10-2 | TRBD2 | CASRDQREGLWETQYF | TGCGCCAGCAGGGATCAGCGGGAGGGCCTGTGGGAGACCCAGTACTTC
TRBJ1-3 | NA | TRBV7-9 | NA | CASSSWDRNTIYF | TGTGCCAGCAGCTCCTGGGACAGAAACACCATATATTTT
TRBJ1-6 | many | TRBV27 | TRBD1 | CASSPDRGRWNSPLHF | TGTGCCAGCAGTCCCGACAGGGGAAGGTGGAATTCACCCCTCCACTTT
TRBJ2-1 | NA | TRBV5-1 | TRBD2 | CASSVLPLAGVNNEQFF | TGCGCCAGCAGCGTCCTACCGCTAGCGGGAGTTAACAATGAGCAGTTCTTC
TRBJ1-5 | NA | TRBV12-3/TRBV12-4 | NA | CASSLAIYQPQHF | TGTGCCAGCAGTCTGGCCATATATCAGCCCCAGCATTTT
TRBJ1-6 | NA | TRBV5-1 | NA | CASSLDPNAGSYNSPLHF | TGCGCCAGCAGCTTGGACCCGAACGCGGGCTCCTATAATTCACCCCTCCACTTT
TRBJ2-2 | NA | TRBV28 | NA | CASSLFQGWTGELFF | TGTGCCAGCAGTTTATTTCAGGGGTGGACCGGGGAGCTGTTTTTT
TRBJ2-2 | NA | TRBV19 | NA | CASSITQDTGELFF | TGTGCCAGTAGTATTACTCAAGACACCGGGGAGCTGTTTTTT
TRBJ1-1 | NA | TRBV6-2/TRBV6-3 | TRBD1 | CASSWDRVTEAFF | TGTGCCAGCAGTTGGGACAGGGTGACTGAAGCTTTCTTT
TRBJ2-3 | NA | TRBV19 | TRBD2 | CASVPSGVADTQYF | TGTGCCTCAGTCCCTAGCGGGGTCGCAGATACGCAGTATTTT
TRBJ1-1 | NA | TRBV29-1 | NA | CSVEQGHANTEAFF | TGCAGCGTTGAGCAGGGGCACGCTAACACTGAAGCTTTCTTT
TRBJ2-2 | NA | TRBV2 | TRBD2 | CASSERGAYTGELFF | TGTGCCAGCAGTGAGCGGGGGGCCTACACCGGGGAGCTGTTTTTT
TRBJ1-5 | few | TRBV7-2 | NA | CASRGVSNQPQHF | TGTGCCAGCAGGGGAGTTAGCAATCAGCCCCAGCATTTT
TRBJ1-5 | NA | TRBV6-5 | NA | CASSSRRGGFGPQHF | TGTGCCAGCAGCTCCCGAAGGGGGGGTTTTGGGCCCCAGCATTTT
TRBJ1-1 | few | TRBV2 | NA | CASSERGPNTEAFF | TGTGCCAGCAGTGAGCGGGGCCCGAACACTGAAGCTTTCTTT
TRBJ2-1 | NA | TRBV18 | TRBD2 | CASSPPSGRDNEQFF | TGTGCCAGCTCACCACCCAGCGGGAGGGACAATGAGCAGTTCTTC
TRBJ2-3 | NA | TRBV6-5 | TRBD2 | CASSRRLAGTKYF | TGTGCCAGCAGCCGTAGACTAGCGGGCACCAAGTATTTT
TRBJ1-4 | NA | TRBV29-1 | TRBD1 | CSVPGQGTTNEKLFF | TGCAGCGTCCCGGGACAGGGTACAACTAATGAAAAACTGTTTTTT
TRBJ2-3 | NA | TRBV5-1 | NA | CASSLGLGQGTDTQYF | TGCGCCAGCAGCTTAGGGTTGGGGCAGGGAACAGATACGCAGTATTTT
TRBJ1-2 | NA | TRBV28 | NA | CASSPGPLYGYTF | TGTGCCAGCAGTCCAGGGCCCCTCTATGGCTACACCTTC
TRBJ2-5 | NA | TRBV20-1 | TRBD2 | CSASSVLAGGVETQYF | TGCAGTGCTAGTTCGGTCCTAGCGGGAGGTGTGGAGACCCAGTACTTC
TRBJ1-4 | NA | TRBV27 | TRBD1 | CASRSGTGVEKLFF | TGTGCCAGCAGATCCGGGACAGGGGTTGAAAAACTGTTTTTT
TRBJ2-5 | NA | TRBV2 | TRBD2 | CASSGLAGEETQYF | TGTGCCAGCAGTGGACTAGCGGGAGAAGAGACCCAGTACTTC